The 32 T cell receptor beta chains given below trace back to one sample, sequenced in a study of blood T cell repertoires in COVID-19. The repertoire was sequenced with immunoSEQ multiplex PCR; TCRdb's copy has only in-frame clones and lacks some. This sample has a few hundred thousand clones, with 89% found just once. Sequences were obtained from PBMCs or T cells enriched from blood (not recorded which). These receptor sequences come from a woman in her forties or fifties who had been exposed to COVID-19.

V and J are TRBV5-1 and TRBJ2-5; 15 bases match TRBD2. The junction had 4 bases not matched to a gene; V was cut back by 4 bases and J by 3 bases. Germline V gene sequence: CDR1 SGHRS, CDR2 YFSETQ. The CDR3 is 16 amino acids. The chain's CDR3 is CASSPGTSGGKETQYF. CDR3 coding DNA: TGCGCCAGCAGCCCCGGGACTAGCGGGGGGAAAGAGACCCAGTACTTC. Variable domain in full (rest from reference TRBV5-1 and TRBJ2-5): KAGVTQTPRYLIKTRGQQVTLSCSPISGHRSVSWYQQTPGQGLQFLFEYFSETQRNKGNFPGRFSGRQFSNSRSEMNVSTLELGDSALYLCASSPGTSGGKETQYFGPGTRLLVL.

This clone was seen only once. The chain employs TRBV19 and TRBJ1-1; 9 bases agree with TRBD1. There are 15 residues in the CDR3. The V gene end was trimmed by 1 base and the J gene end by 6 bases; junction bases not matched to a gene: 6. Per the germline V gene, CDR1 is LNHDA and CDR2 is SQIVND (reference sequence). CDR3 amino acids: CASSIGDRGFSEAFF. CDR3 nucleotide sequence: TGTGCCAGTAGTATAGGAGACAGGGGGTTTTCTGAAGCTTTCTTT.

The CDR3: CASSQGVTTGLFF. CDR3 nucleotide sequence: TGTGCCAGCAGCCAAGGGGTGACGACAGGGCTGTTTTTT. This chain joins TRBV4-2 and TRBJ2-2; D perhaps matches TRBD1 (6 bases). The CDR3 is 13 residues long. The ends were cut back, 1 base at V and 13 bases at J, with 13 bases in the middle. The germline CDR1 and CDR2 sequences are LGHNA and YNFKEQ.

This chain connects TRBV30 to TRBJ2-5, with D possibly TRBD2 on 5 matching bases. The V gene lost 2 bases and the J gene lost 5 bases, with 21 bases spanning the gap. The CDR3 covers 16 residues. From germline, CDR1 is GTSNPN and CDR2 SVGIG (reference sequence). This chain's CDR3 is CAWSSNLAVLWETQYF. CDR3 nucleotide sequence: TGTGCCTGGAGTTCGAATCTAGCAGTATTGTGGGAGACCCAGTACTTC. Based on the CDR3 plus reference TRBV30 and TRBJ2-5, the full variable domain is SQTIHQWPATLVQPVGSPLSLECTVEGTSNPNLYWYRQAAGRGLQLLFYSVGIGQISSEVPQNLSASRPQDRQFILSSKKLLLSDSGFYLCAWSSNLAVLWETQYFGPGTRLLVL.

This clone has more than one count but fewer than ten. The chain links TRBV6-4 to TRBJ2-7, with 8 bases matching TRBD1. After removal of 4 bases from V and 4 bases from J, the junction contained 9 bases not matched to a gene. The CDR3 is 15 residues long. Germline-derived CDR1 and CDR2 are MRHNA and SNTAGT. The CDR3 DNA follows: TGTGCCAGCAGTGCCGATACCGGGACAGGATACGAGCAGTACTTC. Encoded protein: CASSADTGTGYEQYF.

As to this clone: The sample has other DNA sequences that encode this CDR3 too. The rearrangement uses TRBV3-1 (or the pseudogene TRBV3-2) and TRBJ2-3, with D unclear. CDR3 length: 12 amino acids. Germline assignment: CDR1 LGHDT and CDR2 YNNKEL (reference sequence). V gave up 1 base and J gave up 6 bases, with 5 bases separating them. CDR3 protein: CASSQVSDTQYF. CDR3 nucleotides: TGTGCCAGCAGCCAAGTGTCTGATACGCAGTATTTT.

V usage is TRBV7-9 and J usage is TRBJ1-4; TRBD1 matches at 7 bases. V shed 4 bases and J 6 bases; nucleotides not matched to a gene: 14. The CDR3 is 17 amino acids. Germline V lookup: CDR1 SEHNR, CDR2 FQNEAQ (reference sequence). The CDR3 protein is CASSSLRDSYIYEKLFF. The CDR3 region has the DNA TGTGCCAGCAGCTCATTACGGGACAGCTATATATATGAAAAACTGTTTTTT. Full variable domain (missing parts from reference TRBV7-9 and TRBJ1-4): DTGVSQNPRHKITKRGQNVTFRCDPISEHNRLYWYRQTLGQGPEFLTYFQNEAQLEKSRLLSDRFSAERPKGSFSTLEIQRTEQGDSAMYLCASSSLRDSYIYEKLFFGSGTQLSVL.

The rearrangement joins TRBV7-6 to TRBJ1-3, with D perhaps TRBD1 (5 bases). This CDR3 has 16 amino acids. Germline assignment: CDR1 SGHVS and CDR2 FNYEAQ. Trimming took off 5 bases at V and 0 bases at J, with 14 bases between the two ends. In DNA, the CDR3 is TGTGCCAGCAGCCCGGGACTTCTGAGCTCTGGAAACACCATATATTTT. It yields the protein CASSPGLLSSGNTIYF.

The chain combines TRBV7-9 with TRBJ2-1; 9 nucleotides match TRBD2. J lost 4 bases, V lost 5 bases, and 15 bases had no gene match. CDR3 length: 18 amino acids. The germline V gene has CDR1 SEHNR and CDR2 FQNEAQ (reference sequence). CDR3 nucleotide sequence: TGTGCCAGCAGCCCTATACTTGCACTAGCGGGCCCTTACAATGAGCAGTTCTTC. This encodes CASSPILALAGPYNEQFF. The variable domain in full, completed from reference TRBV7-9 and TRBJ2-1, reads DTGVSQNPRHKITKRGQNVTFRCDPISEHNRLYWYRQTLGQGPEFLTYFQNEAQLEKSRLLSDRFSAERPKGSFSTLEIQRTEQGDSAMYLCASSPILALAGPYNEQFFGPGTRLTVL.

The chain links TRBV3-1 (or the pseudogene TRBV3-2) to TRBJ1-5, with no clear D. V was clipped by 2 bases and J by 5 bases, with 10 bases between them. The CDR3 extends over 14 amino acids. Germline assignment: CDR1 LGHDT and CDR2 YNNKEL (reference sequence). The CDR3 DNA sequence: TGTGCCAGCAGCCAACTGGGCAGAGATCAGCCCCAGCATTTT. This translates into CASSQLGRDQPQHF.

The CDR3 region has the DNA TGTGCCGGGAGGATTACAGCGCAAGAGACCCAGTACTTC. Encoded protein: CAGRITAQETQYF. This chain uses TRBV6-5 with TRBJ2-5; D might be TRBD2 (6 bases). Germline V gives CDR1 MNHEY, CDR2 SVGAGI. This CDR3 is 13 amino acids long. Trimming took 11 bases from V and 2 from J, leaving 15 bases between them.

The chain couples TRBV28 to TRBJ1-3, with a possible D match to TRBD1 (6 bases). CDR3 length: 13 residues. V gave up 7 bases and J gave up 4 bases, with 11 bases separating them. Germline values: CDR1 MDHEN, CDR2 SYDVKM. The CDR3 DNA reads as TGTGCCAGCACCCAGACAGGAGGAAACACCATATATTTT. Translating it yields CASTQTGGNTIYF. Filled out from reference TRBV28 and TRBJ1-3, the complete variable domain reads DVKVTQSSRYLVKRTGEKVFLECVQDMDHENMFWYRQDPGLGLRLIYFSYDVKMKEKGDIPEGYSVSREKKERFSLILESASTNQTSMYLCASTQTGGNTIYFGEGSWLTVV.

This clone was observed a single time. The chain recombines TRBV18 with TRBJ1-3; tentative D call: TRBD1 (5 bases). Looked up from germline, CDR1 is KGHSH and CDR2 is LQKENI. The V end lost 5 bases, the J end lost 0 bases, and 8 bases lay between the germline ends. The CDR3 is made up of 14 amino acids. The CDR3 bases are TGTGCCAGCTCAAGAGACAGCTCTGGAAACACCATATATTTT. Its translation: CASSRDSSGNTIYF. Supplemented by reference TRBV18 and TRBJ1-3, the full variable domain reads NAGVMQNPRHLVRRRGQEARLRCSPMKGHSHVYWYRQLPEEGLKFMVYLQKENIIDESGMPKERFSAEFPKEGPSILRIQQVVRGDSAAYFCASSRDSSGNTIYFGEGSWLTVV.

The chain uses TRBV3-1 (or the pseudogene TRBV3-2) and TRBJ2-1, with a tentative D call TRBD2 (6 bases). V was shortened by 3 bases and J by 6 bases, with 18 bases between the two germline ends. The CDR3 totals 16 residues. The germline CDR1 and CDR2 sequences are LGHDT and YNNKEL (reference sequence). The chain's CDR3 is CASSHQTSSVTNEQFF. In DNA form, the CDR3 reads TGTGCCAGCAGCCACCAGACTAGTAGTGTGACCAATGAGCAGTTCTTC.

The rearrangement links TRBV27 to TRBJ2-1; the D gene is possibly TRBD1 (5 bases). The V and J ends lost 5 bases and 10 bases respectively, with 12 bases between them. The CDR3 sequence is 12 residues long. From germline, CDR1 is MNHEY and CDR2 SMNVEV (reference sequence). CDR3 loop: CASSTTQGEQFF. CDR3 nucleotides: TGTGCCAGCAGTACCACCCAGGGAGAGCAGTTCTTC.

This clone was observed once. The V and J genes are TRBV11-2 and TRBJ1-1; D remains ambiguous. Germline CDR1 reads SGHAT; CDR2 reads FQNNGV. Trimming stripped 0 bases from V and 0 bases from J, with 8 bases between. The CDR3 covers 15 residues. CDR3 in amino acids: CASSLDQIVNTEAFF. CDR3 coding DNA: TGTGCCAGCAGCTTAGATCAGATCGTGAACACTGAAGCTTTCTTT.

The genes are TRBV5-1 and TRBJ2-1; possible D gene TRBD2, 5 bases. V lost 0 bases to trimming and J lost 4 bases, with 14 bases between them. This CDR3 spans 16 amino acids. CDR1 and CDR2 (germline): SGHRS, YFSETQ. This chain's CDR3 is CASSLVRSGTYNEQFF. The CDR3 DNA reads TGCGCCAGCAGCTTGGTCCGCAGCGGCACGTACAATGAGCAGTTCTTC.

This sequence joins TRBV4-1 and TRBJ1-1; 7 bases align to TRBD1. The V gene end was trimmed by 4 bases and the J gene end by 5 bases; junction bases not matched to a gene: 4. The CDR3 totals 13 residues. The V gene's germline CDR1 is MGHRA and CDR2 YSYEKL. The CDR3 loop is CASSLTGWTEAFF. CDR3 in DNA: TGCGCCAGCAGCCTGACAGGGTGGACTGAAGCTTTCTTT.

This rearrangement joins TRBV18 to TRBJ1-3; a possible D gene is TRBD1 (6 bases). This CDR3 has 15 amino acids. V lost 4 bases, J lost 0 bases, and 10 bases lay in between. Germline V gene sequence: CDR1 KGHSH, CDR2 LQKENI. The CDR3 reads CASSLDRSSGNTIYF. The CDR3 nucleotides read TGTGCCAGCTCACTCGACAGGAGCTCTGGAAACACCATATATTTT.

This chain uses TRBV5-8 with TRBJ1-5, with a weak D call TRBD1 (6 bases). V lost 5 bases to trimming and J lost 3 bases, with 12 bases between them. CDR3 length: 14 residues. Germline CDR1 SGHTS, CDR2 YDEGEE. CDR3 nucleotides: TGTGCCAGCAGGATTGGACAGCTCAATCAGCCCCAGCATTTT. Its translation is CASRIGQLNQPQHF.

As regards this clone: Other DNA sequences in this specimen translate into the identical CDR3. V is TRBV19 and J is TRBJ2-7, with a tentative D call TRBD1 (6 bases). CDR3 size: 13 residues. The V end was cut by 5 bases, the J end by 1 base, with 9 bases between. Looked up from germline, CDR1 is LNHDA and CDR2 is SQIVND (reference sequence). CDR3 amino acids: CASSVQGSYEQYF. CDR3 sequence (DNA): TGTGCCAGTAGTGTACAGGGATCCTACGAGCAGTACTTC.

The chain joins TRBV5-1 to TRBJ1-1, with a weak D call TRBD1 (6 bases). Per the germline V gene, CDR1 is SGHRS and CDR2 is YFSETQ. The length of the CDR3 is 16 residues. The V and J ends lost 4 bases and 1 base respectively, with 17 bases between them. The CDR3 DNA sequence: TGCGCCAGCAGCACGACCTACAGAGGGGGGAACACTGAAGCTTTCTTT. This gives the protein CASSTTYRGGNTEAFF.

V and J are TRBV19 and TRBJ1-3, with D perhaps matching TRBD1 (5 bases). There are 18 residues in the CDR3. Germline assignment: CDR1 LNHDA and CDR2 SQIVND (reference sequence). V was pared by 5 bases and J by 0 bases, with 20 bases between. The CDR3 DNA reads TGTGCCAGTAGTCTCCAGAAACTCTCAGGGAACTCTGGAAACACCATATATTTT. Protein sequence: CASSLQKLSGNSGNTIYF.

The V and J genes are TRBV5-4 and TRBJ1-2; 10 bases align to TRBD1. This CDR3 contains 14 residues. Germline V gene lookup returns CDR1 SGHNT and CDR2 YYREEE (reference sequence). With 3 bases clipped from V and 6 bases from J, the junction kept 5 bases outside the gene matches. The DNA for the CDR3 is TGTGCCAGCAGCTCCCCGGGACAGGGGAATGGCTACACCTTC. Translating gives CASSSPGQGNGYTF.

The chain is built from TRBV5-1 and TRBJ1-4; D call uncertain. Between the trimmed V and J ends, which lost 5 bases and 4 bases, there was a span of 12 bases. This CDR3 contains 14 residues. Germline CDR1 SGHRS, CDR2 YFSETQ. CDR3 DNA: TGCGCCAGCAGTTTCGAGGGTGTTAATGAAAAACTGTTTTTT. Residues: CASSFEGVNEKLFF.

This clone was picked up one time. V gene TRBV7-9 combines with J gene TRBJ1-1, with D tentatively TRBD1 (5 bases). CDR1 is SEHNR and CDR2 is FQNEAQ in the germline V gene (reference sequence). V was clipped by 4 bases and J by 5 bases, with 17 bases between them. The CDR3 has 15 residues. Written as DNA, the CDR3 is TGTGCCAGCAGCTCCTCCGGGACTAGCGGTACTGAAGCTTTCTTT. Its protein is CASSSSGTSGTEAFF.

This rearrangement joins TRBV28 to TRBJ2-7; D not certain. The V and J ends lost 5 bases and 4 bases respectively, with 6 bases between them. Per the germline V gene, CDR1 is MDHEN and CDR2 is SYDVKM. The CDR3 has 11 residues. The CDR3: CASSTIYEQYF. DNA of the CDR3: TGTGCCAGCAGTACTATTTACGAGCAGTACTTC.

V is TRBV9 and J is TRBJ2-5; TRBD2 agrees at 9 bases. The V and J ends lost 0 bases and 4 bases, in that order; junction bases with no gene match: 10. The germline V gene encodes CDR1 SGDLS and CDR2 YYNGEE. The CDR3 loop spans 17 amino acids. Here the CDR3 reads CASSVASGGKDLETQYF. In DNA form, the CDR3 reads TGTGCCAGCAGCGTAGCCAGCGGGGGGAAGGATTTAGAGACCCAGTACTTC.

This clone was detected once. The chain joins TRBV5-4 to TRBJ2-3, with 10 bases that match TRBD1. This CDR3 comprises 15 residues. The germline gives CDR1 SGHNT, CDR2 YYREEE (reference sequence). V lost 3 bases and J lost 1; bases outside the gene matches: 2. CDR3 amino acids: CASSSDRGRTDTQYF. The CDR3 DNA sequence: TGTGCCAGCAGCTCTGACAGGGGGCGCACAGATACGCAGTATTTT.

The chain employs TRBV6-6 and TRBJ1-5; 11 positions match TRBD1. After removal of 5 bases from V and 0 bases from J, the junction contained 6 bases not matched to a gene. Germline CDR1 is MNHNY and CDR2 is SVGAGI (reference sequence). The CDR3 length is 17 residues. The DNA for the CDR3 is TGTGCCAGCAGTCCGGGACAGGGGGATTATAGCAATCAGCCCCAGCATTTT. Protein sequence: CASSPGQGDYSNQPQHF.

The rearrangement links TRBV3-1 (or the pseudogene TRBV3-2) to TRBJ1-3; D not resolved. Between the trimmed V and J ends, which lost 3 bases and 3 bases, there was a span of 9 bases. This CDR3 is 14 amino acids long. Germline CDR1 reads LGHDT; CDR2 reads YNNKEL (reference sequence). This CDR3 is CASSQGSGGNTIYF. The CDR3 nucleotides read TGTGCCAGCAGCCAGGGTTCGGGTGGAAACACCATATATTTT.

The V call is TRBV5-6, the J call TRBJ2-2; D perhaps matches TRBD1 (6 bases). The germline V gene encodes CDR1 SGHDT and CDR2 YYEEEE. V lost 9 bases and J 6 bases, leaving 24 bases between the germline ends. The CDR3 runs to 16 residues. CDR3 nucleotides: TGTGCCACCACCTCATGGGCAGGGGTGTTATCCGGGGAGCTGTTTTTT. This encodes CATTSWAGVLSGELFF.